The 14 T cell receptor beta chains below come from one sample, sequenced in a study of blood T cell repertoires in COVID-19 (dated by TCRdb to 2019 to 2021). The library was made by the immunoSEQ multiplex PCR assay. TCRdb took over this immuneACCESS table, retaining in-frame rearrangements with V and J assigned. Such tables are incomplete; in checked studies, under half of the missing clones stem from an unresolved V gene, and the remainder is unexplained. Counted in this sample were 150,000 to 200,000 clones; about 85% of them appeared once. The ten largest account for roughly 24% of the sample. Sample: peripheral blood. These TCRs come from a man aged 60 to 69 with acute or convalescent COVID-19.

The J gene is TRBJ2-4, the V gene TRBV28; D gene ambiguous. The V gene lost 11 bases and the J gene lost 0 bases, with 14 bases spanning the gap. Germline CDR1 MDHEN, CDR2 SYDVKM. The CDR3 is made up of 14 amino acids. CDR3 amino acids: CASELSVAKNIQYF. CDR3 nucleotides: TGTGCCTCCGAACTAAGTGTAGCCAAAAACATTCAGTACTTC.

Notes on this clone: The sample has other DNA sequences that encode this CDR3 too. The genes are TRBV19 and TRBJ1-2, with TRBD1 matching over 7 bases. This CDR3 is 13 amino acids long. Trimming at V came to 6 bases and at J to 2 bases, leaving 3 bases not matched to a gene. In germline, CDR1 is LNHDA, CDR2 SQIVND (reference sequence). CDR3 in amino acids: CASSPTGNYGYTF. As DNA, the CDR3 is TGTGCCAGTAGCCCGACAGGGAACTATGGCTACACCTTC.

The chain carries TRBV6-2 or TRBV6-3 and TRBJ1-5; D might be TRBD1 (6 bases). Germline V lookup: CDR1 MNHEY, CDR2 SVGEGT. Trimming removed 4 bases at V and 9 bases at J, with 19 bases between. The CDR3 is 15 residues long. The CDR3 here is CASSSDSLPGGPQHF. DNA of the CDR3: TGTGCCAGCAGTTCGGACAGCCTTCCAGGAGGGCCCCAGCATTTT.

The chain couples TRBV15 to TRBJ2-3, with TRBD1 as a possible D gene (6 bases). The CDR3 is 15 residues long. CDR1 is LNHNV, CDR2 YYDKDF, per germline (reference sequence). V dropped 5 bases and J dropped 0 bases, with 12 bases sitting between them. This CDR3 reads CATSSVGTSTDTQYF. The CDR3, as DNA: TGTGCCACCAGCTCCGTCGGGACAAGCACAGATACGCAGTATTTT.

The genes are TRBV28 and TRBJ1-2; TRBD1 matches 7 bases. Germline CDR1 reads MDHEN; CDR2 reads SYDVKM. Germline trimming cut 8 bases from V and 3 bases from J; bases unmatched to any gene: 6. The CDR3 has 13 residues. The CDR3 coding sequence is TGTGCCAGCCTGACTGGGACAGACTATGGCTACACCTTC. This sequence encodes CASLTGTDYGYTF.

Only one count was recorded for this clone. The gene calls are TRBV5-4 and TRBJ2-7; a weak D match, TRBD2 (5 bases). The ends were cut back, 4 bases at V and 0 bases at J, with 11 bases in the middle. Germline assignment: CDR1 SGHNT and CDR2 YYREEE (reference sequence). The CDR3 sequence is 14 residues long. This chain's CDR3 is CASSPSGFSYEQYF. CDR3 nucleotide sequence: TGTGCCAGCAGCCCTTCGGGGTTCTCCTACGAGCAGTACTTC.

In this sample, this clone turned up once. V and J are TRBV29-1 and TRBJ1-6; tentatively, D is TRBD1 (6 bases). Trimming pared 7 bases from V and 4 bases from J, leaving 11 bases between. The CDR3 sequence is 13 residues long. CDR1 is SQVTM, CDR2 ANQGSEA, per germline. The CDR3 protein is CSAADSYNSPLHF. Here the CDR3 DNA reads TGCAGCGCCGCGGACAGTTATAATTCACCCCTCCACTTT.

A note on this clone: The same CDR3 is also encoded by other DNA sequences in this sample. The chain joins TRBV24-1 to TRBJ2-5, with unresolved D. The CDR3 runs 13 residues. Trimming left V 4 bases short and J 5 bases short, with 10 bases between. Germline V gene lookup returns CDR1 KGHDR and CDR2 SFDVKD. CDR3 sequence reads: CATSDPAGETQYF. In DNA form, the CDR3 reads TGTGCCACCAGTGACCCGGCCGGGGAGACCCAGTACTTC.

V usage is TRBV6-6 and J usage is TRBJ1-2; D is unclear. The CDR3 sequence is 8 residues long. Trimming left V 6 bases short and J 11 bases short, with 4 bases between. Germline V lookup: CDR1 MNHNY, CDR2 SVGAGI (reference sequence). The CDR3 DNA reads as TGTGCCAGCAGCCAATACACCTTC. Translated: CASSQYTF.

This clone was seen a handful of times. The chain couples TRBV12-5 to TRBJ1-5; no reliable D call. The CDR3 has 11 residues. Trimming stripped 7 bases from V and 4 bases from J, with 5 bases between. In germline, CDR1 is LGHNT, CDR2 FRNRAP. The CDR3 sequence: CASALNQPQHF. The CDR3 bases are TGTGCTAGTGCCCTAAATCAGCCCCAGCATTTT.

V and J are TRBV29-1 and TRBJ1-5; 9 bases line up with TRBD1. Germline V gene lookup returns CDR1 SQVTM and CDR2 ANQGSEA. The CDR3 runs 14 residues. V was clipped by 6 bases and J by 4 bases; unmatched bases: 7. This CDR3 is CSVGMTGGNQPQHF. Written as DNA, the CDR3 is TGCAGCGTCGGAATGACAGGGGGAAATCAGCCCCAGCATTTT.

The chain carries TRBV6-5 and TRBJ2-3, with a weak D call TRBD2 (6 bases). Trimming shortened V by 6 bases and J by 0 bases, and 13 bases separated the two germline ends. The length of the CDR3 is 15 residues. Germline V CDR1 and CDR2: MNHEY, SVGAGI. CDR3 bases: TGTGCCAGCAGCCGGGACTCTTCTAGCACAGATACGCAGTATTTT. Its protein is CASSRDSSSTDTQYF.

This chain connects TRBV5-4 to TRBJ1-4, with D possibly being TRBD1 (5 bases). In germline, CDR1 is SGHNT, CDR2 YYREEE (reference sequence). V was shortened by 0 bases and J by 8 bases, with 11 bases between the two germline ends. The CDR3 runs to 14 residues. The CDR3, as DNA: TGTGCCAGCAGCTTGGATGCGGGGCCGGAAAAACTGTTTTTT. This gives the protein CASSLDAGPEKLFF. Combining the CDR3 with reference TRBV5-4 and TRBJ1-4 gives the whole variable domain ETGVTQSPTHLIKTRGQQVTLRCSSQSGHNTVSWYQQALGQGPQFIFQYYREEENGRGNFPPRFSGLQFPNYSSELNVNALELDDSALYLCASSLDAGPEKLFFGSGTQLSVL.

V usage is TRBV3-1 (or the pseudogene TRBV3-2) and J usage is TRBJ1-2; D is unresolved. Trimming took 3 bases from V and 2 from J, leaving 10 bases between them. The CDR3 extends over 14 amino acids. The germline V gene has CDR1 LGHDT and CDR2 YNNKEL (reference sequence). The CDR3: CASSQGGINYGYTF. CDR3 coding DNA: TGTGCCAGCAGCCAGGGAGGGATCAACTATGGCTACACCTTC.